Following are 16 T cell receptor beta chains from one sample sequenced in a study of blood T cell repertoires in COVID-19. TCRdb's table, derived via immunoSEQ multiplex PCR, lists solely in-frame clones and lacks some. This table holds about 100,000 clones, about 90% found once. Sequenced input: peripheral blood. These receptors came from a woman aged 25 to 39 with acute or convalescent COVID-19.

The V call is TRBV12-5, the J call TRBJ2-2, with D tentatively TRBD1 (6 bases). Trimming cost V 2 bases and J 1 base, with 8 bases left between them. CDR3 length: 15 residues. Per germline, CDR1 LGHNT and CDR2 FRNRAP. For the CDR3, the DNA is TGTGCTAGTGGTTTGCCACAGGGGAACACCGGGGAGCTGTTTTTT. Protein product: CASGLPQGNTGELFF.

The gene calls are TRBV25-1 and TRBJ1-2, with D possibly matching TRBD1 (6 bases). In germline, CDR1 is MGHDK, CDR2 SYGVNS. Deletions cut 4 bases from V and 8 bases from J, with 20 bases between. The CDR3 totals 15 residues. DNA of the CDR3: TGTGCCAGCAGTGCCGATCAGGGGCCAACGAGGGGCTACACCTTC. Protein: CASSADQGPTRGYTF.

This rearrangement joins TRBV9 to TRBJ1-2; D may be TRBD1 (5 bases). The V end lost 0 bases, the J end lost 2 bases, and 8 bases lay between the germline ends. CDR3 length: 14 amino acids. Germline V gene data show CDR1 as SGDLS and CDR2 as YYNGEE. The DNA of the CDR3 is TGTGCCAGCAGCGTAGAAGGGGAAAACTATGGCTACACCTTC. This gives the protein CASSVEGENYGYTF.

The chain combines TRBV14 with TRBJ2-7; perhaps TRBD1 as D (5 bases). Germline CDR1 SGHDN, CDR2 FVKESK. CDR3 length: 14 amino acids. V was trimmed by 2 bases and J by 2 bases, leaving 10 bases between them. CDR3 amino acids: CASSQPDSPYEQYF. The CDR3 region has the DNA TGTGCCAGCAGCCAACCCGACAGTCCCTACGAGCAGTACTTC.

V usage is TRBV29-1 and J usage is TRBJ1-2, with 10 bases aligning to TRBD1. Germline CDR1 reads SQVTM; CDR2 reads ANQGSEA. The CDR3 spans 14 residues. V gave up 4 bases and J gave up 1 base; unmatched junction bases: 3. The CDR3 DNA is TGCAGCGTTGGCGGGGACAGGGGTAACTATGGCTACACCTTC. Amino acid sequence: CSVGGDRGNYGYTF.

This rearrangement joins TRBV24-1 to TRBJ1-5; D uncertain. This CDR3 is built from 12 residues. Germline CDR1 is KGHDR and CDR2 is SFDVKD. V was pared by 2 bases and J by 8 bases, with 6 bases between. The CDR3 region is CATSDSGEPQHF. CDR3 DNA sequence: TGTGCCACCAGTGATTCTGGAGAGCCCCAGCATTTT.

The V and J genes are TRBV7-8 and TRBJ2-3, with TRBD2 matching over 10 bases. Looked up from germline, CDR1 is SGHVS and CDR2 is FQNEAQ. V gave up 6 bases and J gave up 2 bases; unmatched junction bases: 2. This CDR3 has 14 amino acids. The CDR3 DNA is TGTGCCAGCAGAACTAGCGGGGCCACAGATACGCAGTATTTT. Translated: CASRTSGATDTQYF.

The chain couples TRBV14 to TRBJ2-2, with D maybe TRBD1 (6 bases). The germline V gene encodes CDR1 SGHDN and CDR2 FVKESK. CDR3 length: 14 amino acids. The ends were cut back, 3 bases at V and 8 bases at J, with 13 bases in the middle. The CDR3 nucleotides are TGTGCCAGCAGCCAGATGGGACAAAGGGGGGAGCTGTTTTTT. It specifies CASSQMGQRGELFF.

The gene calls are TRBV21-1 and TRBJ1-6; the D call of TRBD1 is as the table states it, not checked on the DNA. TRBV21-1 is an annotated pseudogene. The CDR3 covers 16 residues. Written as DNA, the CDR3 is TGTGCCAGCAGGGGACAGAGAAGCTCCTATAATTCACCCCTCCACTTT. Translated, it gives CASRGQRSSYNSPLHF.

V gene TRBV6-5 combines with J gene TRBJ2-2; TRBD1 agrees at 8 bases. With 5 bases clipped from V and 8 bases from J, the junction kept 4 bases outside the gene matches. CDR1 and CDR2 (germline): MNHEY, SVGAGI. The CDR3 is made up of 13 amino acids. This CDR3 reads CASSHQGAGELFF. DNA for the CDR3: TGTGCCAGCAGTCACCAGGGGGCAGGGGAGCTGTTTTTT.

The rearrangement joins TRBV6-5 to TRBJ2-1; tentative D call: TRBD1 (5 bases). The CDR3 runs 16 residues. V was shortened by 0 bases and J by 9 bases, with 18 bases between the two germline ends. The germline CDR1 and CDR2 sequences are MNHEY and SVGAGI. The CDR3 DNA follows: TGTGCCAGCAGTTACTCGACATACAGGACGTATAGTGAGCAGTTCTTC. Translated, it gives CASSYSTYRTYSEQFF.

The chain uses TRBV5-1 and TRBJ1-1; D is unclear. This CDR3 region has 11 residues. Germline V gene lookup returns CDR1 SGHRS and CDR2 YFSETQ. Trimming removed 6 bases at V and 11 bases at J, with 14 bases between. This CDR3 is CASIFGSEAFF. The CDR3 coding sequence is TGCGCCAGCATATTCGGTTCGGAGGCTTTCTTT.

The CDR3 loop is CASSLAGTSLESEQFF. In DNA, the CDR3 is TGTGCCAGCAGCTTGGCGGGGACATCGCTAGAGAGTGAGCAGTTCTTC. The chain has TRBV5-4 and TRBJ2-1; a possible D gene is TRBD1 (6 bases). Germline lookup yields CDR1 SGHNT and CDR2 YYREEE (reference sequence). The CDR3 spans 16 residues. Between the trimmed V and J ends, which lost 0 bases and 9 bases, there was a span of 19 bases.

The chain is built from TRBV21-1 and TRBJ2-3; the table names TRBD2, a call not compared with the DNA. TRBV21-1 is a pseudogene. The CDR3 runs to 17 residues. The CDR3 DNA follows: TGTGCCAGCAGCAAAACCGCTAGCGGGGGTAGCACAGATACGCAGTATTTT. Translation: CASSKTASGGSTDTQYF.

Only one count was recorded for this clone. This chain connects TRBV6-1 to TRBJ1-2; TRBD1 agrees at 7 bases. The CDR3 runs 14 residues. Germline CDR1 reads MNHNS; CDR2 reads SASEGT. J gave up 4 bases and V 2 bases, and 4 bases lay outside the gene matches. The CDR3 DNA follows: TGTGCCAGCAGTGAAAGGGGACAGAGCTATGGCTACACCTTC. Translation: CASSERGQSYGYTF.

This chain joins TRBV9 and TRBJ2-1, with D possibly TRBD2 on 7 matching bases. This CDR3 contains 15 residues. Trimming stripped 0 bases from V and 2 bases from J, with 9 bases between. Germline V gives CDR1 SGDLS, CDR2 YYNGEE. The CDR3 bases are TGTGCCAGCAGCGTAGCGGGGGGCACCTACAATGAGCAGTTCTTC. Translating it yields CASSVAGGTYNEQFF.